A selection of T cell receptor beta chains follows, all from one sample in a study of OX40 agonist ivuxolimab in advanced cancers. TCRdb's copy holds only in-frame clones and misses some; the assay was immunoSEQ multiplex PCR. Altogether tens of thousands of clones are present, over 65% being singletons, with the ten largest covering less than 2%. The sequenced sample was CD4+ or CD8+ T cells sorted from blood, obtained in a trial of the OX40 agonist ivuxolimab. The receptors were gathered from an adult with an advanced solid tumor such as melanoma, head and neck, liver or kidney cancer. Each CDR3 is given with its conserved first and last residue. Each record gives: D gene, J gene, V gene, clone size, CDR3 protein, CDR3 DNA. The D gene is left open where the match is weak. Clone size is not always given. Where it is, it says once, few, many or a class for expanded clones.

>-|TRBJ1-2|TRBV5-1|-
CASSDDSYGYTF
TGCGCCAGCAGCGATGACAGTTATGGCTACACCTTC
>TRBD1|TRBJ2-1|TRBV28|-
CASTGQGAGEQFF
TGTGCCAGCACGGGACAGGGGGCCGGTGAGCAGTTCTTC
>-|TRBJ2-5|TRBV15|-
CATSRGQVVGETQYF
TGTGCCACCAGCAGAGGGCAGGTCGTGGGGGAGACCCAGTACTTC
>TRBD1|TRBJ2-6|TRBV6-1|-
CASSEGPGLGQRRSGANVLTF
TGTGCCAGCAGTGAAGGTCCGGGCTTGGGACAGCGTCGCTCTGGGGCCAACGTCCTGACTTTC
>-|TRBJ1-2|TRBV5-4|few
CASSGGQINNGYTF
TGTGCCAGCAGCGGGGGACAAATTAATAATGGCTACACCTTC
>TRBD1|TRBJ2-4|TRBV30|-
CAWSFRQGRKNIQYF
TGTGCCTGGAGCTTTCGACAGGGCAGGAAAAACATTCAGTACTTC
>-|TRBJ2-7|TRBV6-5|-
CASSQDGAQDEQYF
TGTGCCAGCAGCCAAGACGGAGCACAGGACGAGCAGTACTTC
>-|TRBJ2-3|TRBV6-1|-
CASSWGSDTDTQYF
TGTGCCAGCAGTTGGGGTAGCGACACAGATACGCAGTATTTT
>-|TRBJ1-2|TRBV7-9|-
CASSLGGNNYGYTF
TGTGCCAGCAGCTTAGGCGGGAATAACTATGGCTACACCTTC
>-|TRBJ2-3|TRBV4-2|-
CASSQDRTGTDTQYF
TGTGCCAGCAGCCAAGATCGGACGGGTACAGATACGCAGTATTTT
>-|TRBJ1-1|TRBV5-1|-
CASSLGDGNTEAFF
TGCGCCAGCAGCTTGGGGGACGGGAACACTGAAGCTTTCTTT
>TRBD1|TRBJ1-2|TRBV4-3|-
CASSYKTFFGTGALDGYTF
TGCGCCAGCAGCTACAAAACCTTTTTCGGGACAGGGGCGTTGGATGGCTACACCTTC
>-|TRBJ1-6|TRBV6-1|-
CASSLEPRGSPLHF
TGTGCCAGCAGTCTGGAGCCGAGGGGTTCACCCCTCCACTTT
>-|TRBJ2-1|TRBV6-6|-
CASGAGDSAYNEQFF
TGTGCCAGCGGGGCGGGGGACAGTGCTTACAATGAGCAGTTCTTC
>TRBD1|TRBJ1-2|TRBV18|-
CASSHQGANYGYTF
TGTGCCAGCTCGCATCAGGGGGCTAACTATGGCTACACCTTC
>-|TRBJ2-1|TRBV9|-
CASSVSLGTAWGVNEQFF
TGTGCCAGCAGCGTAAGTCTAGGGACGGCATGGGGGGTGAATGAGCAGTTCTTC
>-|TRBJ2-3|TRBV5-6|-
CASSHDRRDTQYF
TGTGCCAGCAGCCACGATCGACGCGATACGCAGTATTTT
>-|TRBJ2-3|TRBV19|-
CASEGRNTDTQYF
TGTGCCAGCGAGGGCAGGAACACAGATACGCAGTATTTT
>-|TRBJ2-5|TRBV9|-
CASSVKGGLETQYF
TGTGCCAGCAGCGTAAAAGGCGGGTTAGAGACCCAGTACTTC
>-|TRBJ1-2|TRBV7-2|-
CASSFSPGGVGVSGYTF
TGTGCCAGCAGCTTTTCCCCGGGGGGGGTAGGGGTCTCTGGCTACACCTTC
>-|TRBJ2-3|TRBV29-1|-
CSVGLATDTQYF
TGCAGCGTGGGGCTAGCAACAGATACGCAGTATTTT
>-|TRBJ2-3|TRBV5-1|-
CASSIQAILDTQYF
TGCGCCAGCAGTATACAGGCTATCTTAGATACGCAGTATTTT
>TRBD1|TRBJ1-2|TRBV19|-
CASSTDRGGGYTF
TGTGCCAGTAGCACCGACAGGGGTGGTGGCTACACCTTC
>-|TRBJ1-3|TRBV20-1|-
CSARDGNTIYF
TGCAGTGCTAGAGATGGAAACACCATATATTTT
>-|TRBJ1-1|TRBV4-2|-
CASSQDKDGFNTEAFF
TGTGCCAGCAGCCAAGACAAGGACGGATTCAACACTGAAGCTTTCTTT
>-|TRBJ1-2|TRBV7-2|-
CASSPGVDGYTF
TGTGCCAGCAGCCCGGGGGTAGATGGCTACACCTTC
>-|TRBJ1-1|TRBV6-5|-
CASSYLPSAEAFF
TGTGCCAGCAGTTACCTCCCCTCCGCTGAAGCTTTCTTT
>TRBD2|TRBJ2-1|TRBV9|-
CASSVGGGGGHEQFF
TGTGCCAGCAGCGTAGGGGGCGGGGGAGGCCATGAGCAGTTCTTC
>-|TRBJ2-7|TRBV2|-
CASRSTDIYEQYF
TGTGCCAGCAGATCGACAGATATCTACGAGCAGTACTTC
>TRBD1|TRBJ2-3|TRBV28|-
CASSSRPGQGETDTQYF
TGTGCCAGCAGCTCGAGACCTGGGCAGGGGGAAACAGATACGCAGTATTTT
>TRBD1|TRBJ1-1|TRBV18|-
CASSRLPMGQGTEAFF
TGTGCCAGCTCACGCCTCCCCATGGGACAGGGGACTGAAGCTTTCTTT
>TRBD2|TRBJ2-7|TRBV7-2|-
CASRTSGGRDEQYF
TGTGCCAGCAGGACTAGCGGTGGTAGGGACGAGCAGTACTTC
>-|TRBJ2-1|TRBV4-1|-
CASSQDLALSYNEQFF
TGCGCCAGCAGCCAAGATCTAGCTCTCTCCTACAATGAGCAGTTCTTC
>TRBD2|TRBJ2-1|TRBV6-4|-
CAPPGELADYNEQFF
TGTGCCCCCCCAGGGGAACTAGCGGACTACAATGAGCAGTTCTTC
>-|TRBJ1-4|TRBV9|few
CASSVTGTPNEKLFF
TGTGCCAGCAGCGTTACCGGGACGCCTAATGAAAAACTGTTTTTT